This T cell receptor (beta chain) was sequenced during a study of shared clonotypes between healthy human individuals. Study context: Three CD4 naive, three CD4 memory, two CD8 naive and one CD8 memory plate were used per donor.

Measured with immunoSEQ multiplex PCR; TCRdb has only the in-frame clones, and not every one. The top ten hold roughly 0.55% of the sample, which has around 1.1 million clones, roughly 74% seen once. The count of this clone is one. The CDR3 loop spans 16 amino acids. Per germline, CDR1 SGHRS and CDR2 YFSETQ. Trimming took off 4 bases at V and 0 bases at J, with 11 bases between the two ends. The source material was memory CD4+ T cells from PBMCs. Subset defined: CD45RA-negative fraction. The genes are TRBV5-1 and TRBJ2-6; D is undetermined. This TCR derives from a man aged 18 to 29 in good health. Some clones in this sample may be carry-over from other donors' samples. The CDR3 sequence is CASSPGRVSGANVLTF. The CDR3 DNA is TGCGCCAGCAGCCCAGGACGCGTCTCTGGGGCCAACGTCCTGACTTTC.